This is a list of T cell receptor beta chains from one sample in a study of blood T cell repertoires in COVID-19. Produced via immunoSEQ multiplex PCR; TCRdb's table is partial and in-frame only. The sample yields roughly 27,000 clones, roughly 90% seen once. Sequences were obtained from peripheral blood. The receptor source for this set is a human donor in a cohort sampled during active COVID-19. Both conserved end residues are part of each CDR3. The D gene is left open where the match is weak. A clone size is listed for some rows: how often the clone was seen (once, few, many), or a class if it is expanded.

D: NA; V: TRBV7-9; J: TRBJ1-5; size: NA; DNA: TGTGCCAGCAGCTTAGCGCGCGCAGGGAATAGCAATCAGCCCCAGCATTTT; CDR3: CASSLARAGNSNQPQHF
D: TRBD1; V: TRBV11-2; J: TRBJ1-2; size: NA; DNA: TGTGCCAGCAGCTTATCTGGACAGGGAGAAGGCTACACCTTC; CDR3: CASSLSGQGEGYTF
D: NA; V: TRBV7-9; J: TRBJ1-4; size: NA; DNA: TGTGCCAGCAGCCCCCGACAGAATGAAAAACTGTTTTTT; CDR3: CASSPRQNEKLFF
D: TRBD2; V: TRBV7-2; J: TRBJ2-7; size: NA; DNA: TGTGCCAGCAGCTACACTAGCGGGGGGGAATACGAGCAGTACTTC; CDR3: CASSYTSGGEYEQYF
D: TRBD1; V: TRBV10-3; J: TRBJ1-2; size: NA; DNA: TGTGCCAAACCGCCAGGGGGCTCGTGGCATGGCTACACCTTC; CDR3: CAKPPGGSWHGYTF
D: TRBD2; V: TRBV2; J: TRBJ2-1; size: NA; DNA: TGTGCCAGCAGTGGGCTCCTTAGCGGGGGGGCCTACAATGAGCAGTTCTTC; CDR3: CASSGLLSGGAYNEQFF
D: TRBD2; V: TRBV27; J: TRBJ2-3; size: NA; DNA: TGTGCCAGCAGTCAACGGGGGGTCACAGATACGCAGTATTTT; CDR3: CASSQRGVTDTQYF
D: TRBD1; V: TRBV3-1/TRBV3-2; J: TRBJ2-2; size: NA; DNA: TGTGCCAGCAGACGCTATAGCAGGGGGCAACAAGGCGGGGAGCTGTTTTTT; CDR3: CASRRYSRGQQGGELFF
D: TRBD2; V: TRBV5-1; J: TRBJ2-2; size: NA; DNA: TGCGCCAGCAGCCCGGGGACTATCCACACCGGGGAGCTGTTTTTT; CDR3: CASSPGTIHTGELFF
D: NA; V: TRBV6-1; J: TRBJ2-7; size: NA; DNA: TGTGCCAGCAGAGAAACAGGGATAGTGGGACACTACGAGCAGTACTTC; CDR3: CASRETGIVGHYEQYF
D: TRBD1; V: TRBV24-1; J: TRBJ2-1; size: NA; DNA: TGTGCCACCAGTGGCCCCCACCGGGACAGGGAGGTAAATGAGCAGTTCTTC; CDR3: CATSGPHRDREVNEQFF
D: NA; V: TRBV6-6; J: TRBJ2-7; size: NA; DNA: TGTGCCAGCAGTGCGGGACCCGACCGGTACGAGCAGTACTTC; CDR3: CASSAGPDRYEQYF
D: TRBD1; V: TRBV6-5; J: TRBJ1-2; size: NA; DNA: TGTGCCAGCAGTTGGTTGACAGGGGGCGGAGGCTACACCTTC; CDR3: CASSWLTGGGGYTF
D: TRBD2; V: TRBV3-1/TRBV3-2; J: TRBJ2-5; size: NA; DNA: TGTGCCAGCAGCCAAGTTATCGCGGGGGGGCCGAATGCAGAGACCCAGTACTTC; CDR3: CASSQVIAGGPNAETQYF
D: TRBD2; V: TRBV24-1; J: TRBJ2-2; size: NA; DNA: TGTGCCACCAGTGGCGCGGGGGGGGGACATTACACCGGGGAGCTGTTTTTT; CDR3: CATSGAGGGHYTGELFF
D: TRBD2; V: TRBV6-1; J: TRBJ2-7; size: NA; DNA: TGTGCCAGCAGTGAATGGGGCGGGGGGAAGTCCTACGAGCAGTACTTC; CDR3: CASSEWGGGKSYEQYF
D: NA; V: TRBV3-1/TRBV3-2; J: TRBJ2-3; size: few; DNA: TGTGCCAGCAGCCAAGCGGGACATGAATCCACAGATACGCAGTATTTT; CDR3: CASSQAGHESTDTQYF
D: TRBD1; V: TRBV5-1; J: TRBJ1-5; size: NA; DNA: TGCGCCAGCAGCGCGGGACAGGGGGCAGGTCAGCCCCAGCATTTT; CDR3: CASSAGQGAGQPQHF
D: NA; V: TRBV19; J: TRBJ1-6; size: NA; DNA: TGTGCCAGTAGTATAGATGGCCCCGGGACACTCTCGGGTTTTTCACCCCTCCACTTT; CDR3: CASSIDGPGTLSGFSPLHF
D: NA; V: TRBV12-3/TRBV12-4; J: TRBJ2-3; size: NA; DNA: TGTGCCAGCACCAGGGTGGGCGATACGCAGTATTTT; CDR3: CASTRVGDTQYF
D: NA; V: TRBV2; J: TRBJ2-7; size: NA; DNA: TGTGCCAGCAGTGAGACCCCCCAGGGGATTTACGAGCAGTACTTC; CDR3: CASSETPQGIYEQYF
D: NA; V: TRBV3-1/TRBV3-2; J: TRBJ2-7; size: NA; DNA: TGTGCCAGCAGCCAAACAGACGACGAGCAGTACTTC; CDR3: CASSQTDDEQYF
D: NA; V: TRBV7-6; J: TRBJ2-7; size: NA; DNA: TGTGCCAGCAGCTTAGCGGGGAGCTCCTACGAGCAGTACTTC; CDR3: CASSLAGSSYEQYF
D: NA; V: TRBV30; J: TRBJ1-2; size: once; DNA: TGTGCCTGGAGTGTACTGGAAGGGGACTATGGCTACACCTTC; CDR3: CAWSVLEGDYGYTF
D: TRBD2; V: TRBV7-7; J: TRBJ2-5; size: NA; DNA: TGTGCTAGCAGCCACGGGCTAGCGGGGTCCTCAGGAGAGACCCAGTACTTC; CDR3: CASSHGLAGSSGETQYF
D: TRBD1; V: TRBV2; J: TRBJ2-7; size: NA; DNA: TGTGCCAGCAGTGATGAGGTGTCAGGGGGTGGGTACGAGCAGTACTTC; CDR3: CASSDEVSGGGYEQYF
D: NA; V: TRBV19; J: TRBJ1-2; size: NA; DNA: TGTGCCAGTAGTATTGGGTCAGGGGTGAATGGCTACACCTTC; CDR3: CASSIGSGVNGYTF
D: NA; V: TRBV7-2; J: TRBJ1-5; size: once; DNA: TGTGCCAGCAGCCTAGAGACAGGTCGGCCCCAGCATTTT; CDR3: CASSLETGRPQHF
D: TRBD2; V: TRBV9; J: TRBJ2-3; size: once; DNA: TGTGCCAGCAGCGTAGAGGTGGGGGGGACTAGCCGTAGCACAGATACGCAGTATTTT; CDR3: CASSVEVGGTSRSTDTQYF
D: NA; V: TRBV7-2; J: TRBJ2-2; size: NA; DNA: TGTGCCAGCAGCTTAGGTTACCGCTACGACACCGGGGAGCTGTTTTTT; CDR3: CASSLGYRYDTGELFF
D: TRBD2; V: TRBV10-3; J: TRBJ2-5; size: once; DNA: TGTGCCATCAGTGTCGGGGGGGGAGGTGAGACCCAGTACTTC; CDR3: CAISVGGGGETQYF
D: NA; V: TRBV12-1; J: TRBJ2-1; size: NA; DNA: TGTGCCAGCAGCCGCGGGACTATAAGGCAGTTCTTC; CDR3: CASSRGTIRQFF
D: NA; V: TRBV2; J: TRBJ2-7; size: NA; DNA: TGTGCCAGCAAGCCTAGCGACCCCTACGAGCAGTACTTC; CDR3: CASKPSDPYEQYF
D: NA; V: TRBV15; J: TRBJ1-4; size: NA; DNA: TGTGCCACCAGCAAGCGTACGGGGAATGAAAAACTGTTTTTT; CDR3: CATSKRTGNEKLFF
D: TRBD1; V: TRBV13; J: TRBJ2-3; size: NA; DNA: TGTGCCAGCAGCCTCCAACAGGGGGCGAGCACAGATACGCAGTATTTT; CDR3: CASSLQQGASTDTQYF
D: NA; V: TRBV27; J: TRBJ2-5; size: NA; DNA: TGTGCCAGCAGTTTTACAGGGAGTGGGGAGACCCAGTACTTC; CDR3: CASSFTGSGETQYF
D: TRBD1; V: TRBV19; J: TRBJ1-5; size: NA; DNA: TGTGCCAGTAGTGCGACAGGGAGGACTCAGCCCCAGCATTTT; CDR3: CASSATGRTQPQHF
D: NA; V: TRBV7-2; J: TRBJ1-5; size: NA; DNA: TGTGCCAGCGGCTTAGCGGGCTCACCCCGAACCCAGCATTTT; CDR3: CASGLAGSPRTQHF
D: NA; V: TRBV5-1; J: TRBJ2-1; size: NA; DNA: TGCGCCAGCAGCCTCCACGGGGGATCCTACAATGAGCAGTTCTTC; CDR3: CASSLHGGSYNEQFF
D: NA; V: TRBV9; J: TRBJ2-2; size: NA; DNA: TGTGCCAGCAGCCCCCCGCCCGGGGCGAACACCGGGGAGCTGTTTTTT; CDR3: CASSPPPGANTGELFF